This note documents a single T cell receptor (beta chain) sequence. No antigen is known for it. This entry belongs to a study of early T cells in non-severe SARS-CoV-2 infection. Overall study: The chains were unpaired, and the sequenced material was bulk RNA from unsorted whole blood.

Per germline, CDR1 WSHSY and CDR2 SAAADI. V lost 9 bases and J 0 bases, leaving 12 bases between the germline ends. The CDR3 length is 13 residues. Study results and limitations: Private and CD4 specificities were missed by VDJdb matching, which favored anti-spike CD8 responses.

Researchers attached unique molecular identifiers to individual cDNA molecules. Via MiXCR, TCRdb re-called the 5' RACE reads, giving one row per CDR3 protein. The sample records just under 65,000 distinct CDR3 sequences, around 14% being singletons. Specimen: whole blood. The sequence was obtained from an adult who was a healthcare worker with PCR-confirmed SARS-CoV-2 infection or an uninfected control (not recorded which). This chain uses TRBV10-2 with TRBJ2-7; tentatively, D is TRBD1 (6 bases). The CDR3 sequence: CASRKDSSYEQYF. The CDR3 DNA is TGCGCCAGTAGAAAGGACAGCTCCTACGAGCAGTACTTC.